This record looks at one T cell receptor beta chain sequence and its context. The antigen is not known. Looked up from germline, CDR1 is SGHRS and CDR2 is YFSETQ. V was cut by 0 bases and J by 4 bases, with 7 bases left in between. This CDR3 region has 13 residues. This entry is derived from a study of shared clonotypes between healthy human individuals. Overall study: CD4 naive cells filled three plates per donor, CD4 memory three, CD8 naive two and CD8 memory one.

Naive CD4+ cells were CD45RA-selected; the remaining cells were memory. Only in-frame clones appear in the TCRdb table, and some are missing; sequencing was by immunoSEQ multiplex PCR. The repertoire consists of 1,500,000 or so clones, with 98% occurring once and the leading ten covering approximately 0.38%. Study results and caveats: Non-shared clonotypes were found to have lower generation probabilities than the clonotypes that were shared by all four of the sorted-subset donors. When naive CD4 clonotypes were compared across several donors, around 5% were shared.

The TCR sequence derives from a man aged 25-40 years in good health. Material: naive CD4+ T cells sorted from blood. Subset defined: CD45RA+ positively selected. The chain uses TRBV5-1 and TRBJ1-2; D ambiguous. The CDR3 is CASSLGDAYGYTF. In DNA, the CDR3 is TGCGCCAGCAGCTTGGGGGATGCCTATGGCTACACCTTC. Filled out from reference TRBV5-1 and TRBJ1-2, the complete variable domain reads KAGVTQTPRYLIKTRGQQVTLSCSPISGHRSVSWYQQTPGQGLQFLFEYFSETQRNKGNFPGRFSGRQFSNSRSEMNVSTLELGDSALYLCASSLGDAYGYTFGSGTRLTVV.